A single sample gave rise to the 23 T cell receptor beta chains below, sequenced in a study of T cell clonotyping in hematopoietic cell transplantation. TCRdb's table, derived via immunoSEQ multiplex PCR, lists solely in-frame clones and lacks some. Among 4,500 to 6,500 clones listed, 70% to 80% were seen once. Source: peripheral blood mononuclear cells, taken 30 days after allogeneic stem cell transplant. The receptor set was obtained from a male patient between 60 and 69 years old who had an allogeneic stem cell transplant from an unrelated donor, so the T cells may come from the graft donor. Some clones in this sample may be carry-over from other donors' samples.

The chain has TRBV7-2 and TRBJ1-4; a possible D gene is TRBD1 (6 bases). CDR3 length: 15 amino acids. Germline assignment: CDR1 SGHTA and CDR2 FQGNSA. Trimming cost V 5 bases and J 5 bases, with 15 bases left between them. CDR3 bases: TGTGCCAGCAGCATATTACAGGGAGGCAATGAAAAACTGTTTTTT. Amino acid sequence: CASSILQGGNEKLFF.

The chain employs TRBV19 and TRBJ1-6; the D is unclear. The CDR3 has 12 amino acids. Trimming removed 3 bases from V and 9 bases from J, with 6 bases in between. The germline V gene has CDR1 LNHDA and CDR2 SQIVND (reference sequence). The CDR3 nucleotides are TGTGCCAGTAGTATTCCTGCTTCACCCCTCCACTTT. This translates into CASSIPASPLHF.

The table lists this clone with a few counts. This rearrangement joins TRBV6-5 to TRBJ1-1; D is ambiguous. The CDR3 contains 16 residues. The germline CDR1 and CDR2 sequences are MNHEY and SVGAGI. V was shortened by 0 bases and J by 0 bases, with 11 bases between the two germline ends. CDR3 region: CASSYSSGPMNTEAFF. CDR3 DNA sequence: TGTGCCAGCAGTTACTCCTCAGGACCCATGAACACTGAAGCTTTCTTT.

The chain employs TRBV2 and TRBJ1-2, with D hard to call. Per the germline V gene, CDR1 is SNHLY and CDR2 is FYNNEI. V was pared by 7 bases and J by 7 bases, with 13 bases between. This CDR3 is built from 12 residues. The CDR3 DNA sequence: TGTGCCAGCACCACTGATTTGGGTGGCTACACCTTC. This encodes CASTTDLGGYTF.

V is TRBV4-2 and J is TRBJ2-7; D is ambiguous. The CDR3 runs to 17 residues. CDR1 LGHNA and CDR2 YNFKEQ come from the germline V gene. Deletions cut 5 bases from V and 4 bases from J, with 24 bases between. The CDR3 loop reads CASSYYFDTNQVYEQYF. DNA for the CDR3: TGTGCCAGCAGCTATTACTTCGACACTAACCAGGTATACGAGCAGTACTTC.

The J gene is TRBJ2-3, the V gene TRBV29-1, with D possibly being TRBD1 (6 bases). The CDR3 has 17 amino acids. Trimming stripped 2 bases from V and 8 bases from J, with 26 bases between. From germline, CDR1 is SQVTM and CDR2 ANQGSEA. The CDR3 reads CSVEKYTGSRGIGTQYF. CDR3 DNA sequence: TGCAGCGTTGAAAAGTATACAGGGTCCCGAGGTATTGGTACGCAGTATTTT.

V gene TRBV6-5 combines with J gene TRBJ1-2; a possible D gene is TRBD1 (6 bases). Germline-derived CDR1 and CDR2 are MNHEY and SVGAGI. The CDR3 is made up of 15 amino acids. V dropped 5 bases and J dropped 5 bases, with 18 bases sitting between them. The CDR3 is CASSKQGLGLYGYTF. CDR3 in DNA: TGTGCCAGCAGTAAACAGGGACTCGGCCTTTATGGCTACACCTTC.

The V gene is TRBV7-9, the J gene TRBJ1-1; D uncertain. Trimming pared 5 bases from V and 1 base from J, leaving 8 bases between. The CDR3 has 13 residues. CDR1 is SEHNR, CDR2 FQNEAQ, per germline (reference sequence). CDR3 nucleotides: TGTGCCAGCAGCGGTACTCCGAACACTGAAGCTTTCTTT. Encoded protein: CASSGTPNTEAFF.

The chain links TRBV5-1 to TRBJ2-2; possible D gene TRBD1, 6 bases. CDR1 is SGHRS and CDR2 is YFSETQ in the germline V gene. The V end lost 4 bases, the J end lost 5 bases, and 12 bases lay between the germline ends. The CDR3 length is 14 residues. The CDR3 DNA reads TGCGCCAGCAGCGGGGGCAGGGCAACCGGGGAGCTGTTTTTT. Translating it yields CASSGGRATGELFF.

The chain joins TRBV6-5 to TRBJ1-1; D unclear. Germline V gene data show CDR1 as MNHEY and CDR2 as SVGAGI. Deletions cut 5 bases from V and 3 bases from J, with 16 bases between. The CDR3 covers 15 residues. DNA for the CDR3: TGTGCCAGCAGTCCAATTCAGTCGTTGGACACTGAAGCTTTCTTT. Amino acid sequence: CASSPIQSLDTEAFF.

This clone has more than one count but fewer than ten. This chain connects TRBV6-1 to TRBJ1-2, with TRBD1 matching over 10 bases. Germline lookup yields CDR1 MNHNS and CDR2 SASEGT. Trimming at V came to 3 bases and at J to 3 bases, leaving 4 bases not matched to a gene. The CDR3 is made up of 15 amino acids. DNA of the CDR3: TGTGCCAGCAGTGATGGGACAGGGGTTGACTATGGCTACACCTTC. It codes for CASSDGTGVDYGYTF.

V is TRBV5-4 and J is TRBJ2-7; D might be TRBD1 or TRBD2, each matching 6 bases. The CDR3 runs 13 residues. Deletions cut 1 base from V and 4 bases from J, with 9 bases between. Germline-derived CDR1 and CDR2 are SGHNT and YYREEE (reference sequence). DNA for the CDR3: TGTGCCAGCAGCTTGTGGGGGGCGTACGAGCAGTACTTC. It yields the protein CASSLWGAYEQYF.

This clone was picked up one time. The chain employs TRBV4-1 and TRBJ1-2; no clear D gene. Trimming took 0 bases from V and 2 from J, leaving 10 bases between them. CDR1 and CDR2 (germline): MGHRA, YSYEKL. This CDR3 region has 15 residues. Written as DNA, the CDR3 is TGCGCCAGCAGCCAAGAACGACTGGGGAACTATGGCTACACCTTC. Translating it yields CASSQERLGNYGYTF.

The chain employs TRBV20-1 and TRBJ2-7; D is unclear. From germline, CDR1 is DFQATT and CDR2 SNEGSKA (reference sequence). V was shortened by 3 bases and J by 3 bases, with 6 bases between the two germline ends. The CDR3 runs 11 residues. The CDR3 spells CSARDGYEQYF. As DNA, the CDR3 is TGCAGTGCTAGGGACGGCTACGAGCAGTACTTC.

The chain couples TRBV30 to TRBJ1-6; 11 bases line up with TRBD1. CDR1 GTSNPN and CDR2 SVGIG come from the germline V gene (reference sequence). The CDR3 covers 17 residues. The V gene end was trimmed by 2 bases and the J gene end by 10 bases; junction bases not matched to a gene: 13. The CDR3 here is CAWSSFVGQGAGSPLHF. The CDR3 DNA follows: TGTGCCTGGAGTTCGTTCGTAGGACAGGGGGCCGGATCACCCCTCCACTTT.

The chain joins TRBV30 to TRBJ1-1; D is unresolved. The CDR3 sequence is 13 residues long. The V end was cut by 5 bases, the J end by 3 bases, with 13 bases between. CDR1 GTSNPN and CDR2 SVGIG come from the germline V gene (reference sequence). The CDR3 reads CAWSTQEDTEAFF. The CDR3 DNA reads TGTGCCTGGTCCACTCAGGAGGACACTGAAGCTTTCTTT.

The chain combines TRBV11-2 with TRBJ1-1; D gene ambiguous. The CDR3 has 16 residues. The V end lost 0 bases, the J end lost 0 bases, and 11 bases lay between the germline ends. The germline V gene has CDR1 SGHAT and CDR2 FQNNGV. The CDR3 protein is CASSLDPQTMNTEAFF. CDR3 DNA: TGTGCCAGCAGCTTAGATCCTCAGACTATGAACACTGAAGCTTTCTTT. The full variable domain, its missing parts supplied by reference TRBV11-2 and TRBJ1-1, is EAGVAQSPRYKIIEKRQSVAFWCNPISGHATLYWYQQILGQGPKLLIQFQNNGVVDDSQLPKDRFSAERLKGVDSTLKIQPAKLEDSAVYLCASSLDPQTMNTEAFFGQGTRLTVV.

The CDR3, as DNA: TGTGCCTGGAGTGTACAGGGGGCGAATCCTGAAAAACTGTTTTTT. Amino acids: CAWSVQGANPEKLFF. V is TRBV30 and J is TRBJ1-4; 9 bases are a match to TRBD1. Germline loops: CDR1 GTSNPN, CDR2 SVGIG (reference sequence). Trimming cost V 0 bases and J 7 bases; bases outside gene matches: 6. The CDR3 has 15 residues.

The CDR3, as DNA: TGTGCCAGCAGCTTAGAACAGGGGATCACTGAAGCTTTCTTT. Protein: CASSLEQGITEAFF. J is TRBJ1-1 and V is TRBV7-6, with TRBD1 identical over 7 bases. Germline-derived CDR1 and CDR2 are SGHVS and FNYEAQ. Unmatched junction bases numbered 3, after V lost 1 base and J lost 4 bases. This CDR3 region has 14 residues. Supplemented by reference TRBV7-6 and TRBJ1-1, the full variable domain reads GAGVSQSPRYKVTKRGQDVALRCDPISGHVSLYWYRQALGQGPEFLTYFNYEAQQDKSGLPNDRFSAERPEGSISTLTIQRTEQRDSAMYRCASSLEQGITEAFFGQGTRLTVV.

The chain uses TRBV9 and TRBJ1-1, with 8 bases matching TRBD1. J was trimmed by 1 base and V by 0 bases; bases with no gene match: 2. This CDR3 is built from 15 residues. Germline V gene sequence: CDR1 SGDLS, CDR2 YYNGEE. The CDR3 protein is CASSVGTGGNTEAFF. The DNA of the CDR3 is TGTGCCAGCAGCGTAGGTACAGGGGGGAACACTGAAGCTTTCTTT.

V and J are TRBV27 and TRBJ1-2; TRBD1 might be the D (6 bases). The germline V gene has CDR1 MNHEY and CDR2 SMNVEV (reference sequence). The CDR3 totals 15 residues. V lost 3 bases, J lost 9 bases, and 20 bases lay in between. As DNA, the CDR3 is TGTGCCAGCAGTTTGATGGTTGGACAGACTATGAGCTACACCTTC. It specifies CASSLMVGQTMSYTF.

The sample holds a few counts of this clone. CDR3 amino acids: CASSQTRFGELFF. In DNA form, the CDR3 reads TGTGCCAGCAGCCAAACCCGGTTCGGGGAGCTGTTTTTT. The J gene is TRBJ2-2, the V gene TRBV5-6, with D unclear. The CDR3 runs to 13 residues. V was trimmed by 4 bases and J by 7 bases, leaving 11 bases between them. Germline V gene lookup returns CDR1 SGHDT and CDR2 YYEEEE.

This clone was observed a few times. This chain connects TRBV9 to TRBJ2-3; weak D call: TRBD1 (5 bases). This CDR3 is 15 amino acids long. The germline CDR1 and CDR2 sequences are SGDLS and YYNGEE. V was cut by 0 bases and J by 4 bases, with 12 bases left in between. CDR3 in DNA: TGTGCCAGCAGCGTAGTATCAGGGTTCGCAGATACGCAGTATTTT. As protein: CASSVVSGFADTQYF.